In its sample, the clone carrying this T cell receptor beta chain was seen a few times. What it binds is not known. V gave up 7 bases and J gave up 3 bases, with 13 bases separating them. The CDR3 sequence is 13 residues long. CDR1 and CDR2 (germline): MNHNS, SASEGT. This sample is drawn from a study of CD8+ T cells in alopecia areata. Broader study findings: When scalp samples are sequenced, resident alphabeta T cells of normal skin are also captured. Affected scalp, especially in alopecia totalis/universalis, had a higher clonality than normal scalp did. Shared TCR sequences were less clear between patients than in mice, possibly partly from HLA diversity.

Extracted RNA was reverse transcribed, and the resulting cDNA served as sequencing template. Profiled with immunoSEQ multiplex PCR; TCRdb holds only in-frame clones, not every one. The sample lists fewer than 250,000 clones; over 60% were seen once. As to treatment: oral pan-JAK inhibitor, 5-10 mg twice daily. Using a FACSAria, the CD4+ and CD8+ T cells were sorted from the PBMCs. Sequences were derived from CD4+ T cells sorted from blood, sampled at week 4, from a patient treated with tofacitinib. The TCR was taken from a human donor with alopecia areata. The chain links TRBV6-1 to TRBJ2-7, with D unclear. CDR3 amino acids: CASTPGQDYEQYF. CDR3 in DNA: TGTGCCAGCACTCCGGGCCAGGACTACGAGCAGTACTTC.